One T cell receptor (beta chain) is described in this entry. Its antigen is currently not known. No base quality values were provided; no much bigger clone lies one nucleotide off. The data were taken from a study of T cell responses to AZD1222 COVID-19 vaccine (dated by TCRdb to the early 2020s). Some background on the complete study: AZD1222 recipients with second doses at about 4 weeks or about 12 weeks were pooled, because spike-specific TCR depth and breadth did not differ between schedules. TCR sequencing covered over 230 trial participants: approximately 200 given two doses of AZD1222 and 26 given two doses of MenACWY control vaccine. Enrollment into the trials was organized by age into subgroups of 18-55, 56-69 and 70-plus years, and those subgroups contained 148, 28 and 57 TCR-sequenced participants, respectively. Beyond this particular receptor, the publication reports: Most participants were white British and females outnumbered males, and the authors suggested that clonal diversity may have been underestimated. Reportedly, close to half of the unique spike-specific TCRs recognized epitopes lying outside the regions that are mutated in the B.1.351 and B.1.1.7 variants. The 56-69-year group was small, and its depth increase did not reach significance, likely because of low power. Because no day 14 peak-response samples were available, repertoires were characterized only after the peak T cell response. After two AZD1222 doses, spike-specific TCR breadth and depth were significantly higher than at day 0 and than in MenACWY recipients. Conclusions about previously exposed vaccinees are limited because only five to seven AZD1222 recipients were SARS-CoV-2 seropositive at baseline. CD4 TCRs associated with the vaccine covered the entire spike protein, and the dominant responses were in regions 160-218 and 743-854.

Explained via the paper, the time point label denotes: baseline before first vaccination. Vaccinee samples came from UK trials COV001 and COV002, including a single-blind randomized controlled phase 2/3 trial of AZD1222 (ChAdOx1 nCoV-19) in healthy adults. For TCRbeta chain sequencing, PBMC samples from trial participants were taken at day 0 and at day 28 after the second dose. Based on the germline V gene (reference sequence), the CDR1 and CDR2 sequences are LNHNV and YYDKDF. The CDR3, from cysteine to phenylalanine, totals 17 residues. The only DNA kept is the CDR3, 51 bases in frame from the first base. V and J are trimmed by 1 base and 2 bases, and the gene matches miss 10 bases of the junction. The CDR3 regions of human TCRbeta chains were analyzed by immunosequencing. Concerning the study's data processing: TCRs in the repertoires were matched against a reference library of SARS-CoV-2-specific TCRs that had been generated with the MIRA antigen-specificity platform. Breadth meant the fraction of unique TCRs that were SARS-CoV-2-associated, whereas depth meant the fraction of total T cells that were SARS-CoV-2-associated. Using the MIRA data, each spike-specific TCR was assigned both to the spike region to which the TCR was reactive and to a CD4 or CD8 class. Log10-transformed breadth and depth values were compared by one-way ANOVA with Sidak's multiple comparisons tests. TCRdb took over this immuneACCESS table, retaining in-frame rearrangements with V and J assigned. Such tables are incomplete; in checked studies, under half of the missing clones stem from an unresolved V gene, and the remainder is unexplained. That table gives V, J and clone size, and the DNA gave D and trimming. The sample table contains over 120,000 clones; only one count was recorded for 92% of them. The ten largest clonotypes hold roughly 2% of the sample.

This sequence uses TRBV15 and TRBJ2-7, and 8 junction bases match TRBD1. The starting material was peripheral blood, obtained on day 0 of AZD1222 vaccination. The source is an adult in good health. DNA sequence: TGTGCCACCAGCAGAGGGGCTACAGGGGGGATTACCTACGAGCAGTACTTC. It specifies CATSRGATGGITYEQYF. Outside the CDR3, residues come from the reference TRBV15 and TRBJ2-7 proteins, so the full variable domain is: DAMVIQNPRYQVTQFGKPVTLSCSQTLNHNVMYWYQQKSSQAPKLLFHYYDKDFNNEADTPDNFQSRRPNTSFCFLDIRSPGLGDTAMYLCATSRGATGGITYEQYFGPGTRLTVT.